This T cell receptor beta chain was sequenced in a study of identical twins. Overall study findings and caveats: Insertions were reduced in abundant cord blood beta clonotypes but not in memory repertoires. Among monozygotic twins, out-of-frame TCR alpha sharing exceeded what models predicted.

Carrying unique molecular identifiers, the cDNA also gained a universal primer site through template switching. TCRdb re-derived calls from the 5' RACE reads in MiXCR, one entry per CDR3 protein. Of around 500,000 distinct CDR3 sequences in the sample, 14% were seen once. In its sample, this clonotype was seen a few times. What it binds is unknown. V was pared by 11 bases and J by 8 bases, with 19 bases between. This CDR3 is built from 14 residues. The V gene's germline CDR1 is SNHLY and CDR2 FYNNEI. A further study also used this sample, focusing on yellow fever vaccine responses in identical twins.

This receptor was obtained from a woman aged 18-35 years in good health. The sequencing input was CD4+ T cells sorted from blood. The V call is TRBV2, the J call TRBJ1-6, with D uncertain. CDR3 region: CADKDGGIYSPLHF. The CDR3 DNA is TGTGCCGATAAGGACGGAGGGATATATTCACCCCTCCACTTT.